This T cell receptor (beta chain) was captured by sequencing in a study of OX40 agonist ivuxolimab in advanced cancers. Notes on the research overall: Ivuxolimab, which targeted the costimulatory receptor OX40 (CD134), was an agonistic, fully human IgG2 monoclonal antibody. Intravenous ivuxolimab was administered to patients every 2 weeks at six dose levels: 0.01, 0.1, 0.3, 1.5, 3 and 10 mg/kg. Among the roughly 52 dose-escalation patients, 19 had hepatocellular carcinoma, roughly 15 melanoma, 9 renal cell carcinoma and 9 head and neck cancer. In the dose-escalation cohort, 82.7% of patients were male, and the mean age was approximately 60 years, with a range of 23 to 79. Patients were allowed to have had prior anti-PD-1, anti-PD-L1 or anti-CTLA-4 therapy, and roughly 40% of the dose-escalation patients had previously received checkpoint inhibitors. Partial responses occurred in three dose-escalation patients, of whom one had hepatocellular carcinoma and two had cutaneous melanoma. The purpose of peripheral TCRbeta sequencing was to test whether ivuxolimab changed TCR sequence diversity and led to clonal T-cell expansion. The monotherapy dose-escalation portion (N ≈ 55 patients) of the phase I ivuxolimab trial is reported in the paper.

Regarding this clone: Its antigen remains unidentified. Per-base quality was not reported, and no clone a single base away is much larger than it.

Looking up the germline V gene yields CDR1 SGHNT and CDR2 YENEEA. Deletion took 0 bases off V and 3 bases off J, with a span of 5 bases between the germline ends. Spanning cysteine to phenylalanine, the CDR3 consists of 13 amino acids. Only the CDR3 DNA stays, 39 bases, in frame from base 1. Patients with autoimmune disease history or receiving systemic immunosuppression were excluded from the trial. Peripheral blood for TCR sequencing was drawn from every dose cohort at baseline, at cycle 4 day 1 and at cycle 7 day 1. The samples were drawn from a first-in-human, open-label, multicenter phase I dose-escalation trial of ivuxolimab. Adults with locally advanced or metastatic head and neck squamous cell, hepatocellular, melanoma or renal cell carcinoma were enrolled in the trial. Before TCR sequencing, CD4+ T cells and CD8+ T cells from peripheral blood were sorted into separate populations. Genomic DNA was isolated from the sorted cells so that the TCRbeta CDR3 region could be sequenced. The immunoSEQ Assay was used to sequence the TCRbeta CDR3 regions. TCRdb obtained this table from immuneACCESS and retained in-frame rearrangements with V and J assigned. These tables miss some clones; where compared with another copy, unresolved V genes account for less than half of the shortfall, and the remainder is unexplained. In all, the sample holds 50,000 to 75,000 clones, and 87% of those were seen once. The ten largest clones add up to around 0.37% of the sample.

Broader findings and caveats from the paper: Low levels of normalized T-cell clonal expansion were also seen in some patients who did not respond. After ivuxolimab, CD8+ T cells had more expanded clones than CD4+ T cells on average. Antigen specificity was not determined for the clonally expanded peripheral T cells. Partial responders in the 0.1-3.0 mg/kg groups had among the lowest normalized peripheral clonal expansion, especially among CD8+ T cells. At doses of 0.1 to 3.0 mg/kg, clonal expansion of both CD4+ and CD8+ T cells in blood was seen between baseline and week 6.

Specimen: CD4+ or CD8+ T cells sorted from blood, collected in a trial of the OX40 agonist ivuxolimab. This sequence uses TRBV11-3 and TRBJ1-1, with no reliable assignment of the D segment. This TCR was sampled from an adult with an advanced solid tumor such as melanoma, head and neck, liver or kidney cancer. The CDR3 has the sequence CASSLERDTEAFF. The DNA reads TGTGCCAGCAGCTTAGAACGGGACACTGAAGCTTTCTTT. With the portions outside the CDR3 filled from the reference TRBV11-3 and TRBJ1-1 genes, the complete variable region becomes EAGVVQSPRYKIIEKKQPVAFWCNPISGHNTLYWYLQNLGQGPELLIRYENEEAVDDSQLPKDRFSAERLKGVDSTLKIQPAELGDSAVYLCASSLERDTEAFFGQGTRLTVV.